These 10 T cell receptor beta chains were all obtained from the same sample, sequenced in a study of T-cell reconstitution after alpha-beta-depleted transplantation in children (dated by TCRdb to 2016 to 2017). Beyond this particular receptor, the publication reports: The frequencies of hyperexpanded clones fell over the following months, and after one year, T-cell counts and TCRbeta diversity were mostly attributed to newly produced T cells.

The library relied on PCR. Sequencing relied on an Illumina HiSeq 2500. Molecular barcoding was employed in the preparation of TCR libraries, with unique molecular identifiers being used to normalize TCRbeta repertoire quantification. TCRdb's own reprocessing of the public reads used fastp at Q25 and MiXCR and kept productive beta chains. CDR3 protein duplicates are merged, each entry listing the most common genes and DNA. The sample data list hundreds of thousands of distinct CDR3 sequences, and over 7.5% of these were observed just once. The ten top clones hold 9.1% of the sample. The treatment or condition tag for this specimen amounts to: allogeneic hematopoietic cell transplantation with graft depleted of TCRalphabeta T cells and CD19 B cells. These receptors are not linked to any known antigen. Source: peripheral blood, taken 360 days after TCRalphabeta/CD19-depleted stem cell transplant. The receptor set was obtained from a female patient aged 2-10 years who had a stem cell transplant for Fanconi anemia, so the T cells may come from the graft donor.

This clonotype appeared a few times. This chain connects TRBV7-3 to TRBJ2-1; 12 nucleotides align to TRBD2. After removal of 3 bases from V and 5 bases from J, the junction contained 2 bases not matched to a gene. Germline V CDR1 and CDR2: SGHTA, FQGTGA. The CDR3 sequence is 15 residues long. The CDR3 here is CASSFGLAGNNEQFF. CDR3 sequence (DNA): TGTGCCAGCAGCTTTGGACTAGCGGGAAACAATGAGCAGTTCTTC.

The gene calls are TRBV12-3 or TRBV12-4 and TRBJ2-7; D is perhaps TRBD1 or TRBD2 (5 bases each). The CDR3 covers 13 residues. Trimming removed 3 bases from V and 4 bases from J, with 10 bases in between. The CDR3 bases are TGTGCCAGCAGTTTGGGGGACGGGTACGAGCAGTACTTC. Translated: CASSLGDGYEQYF.

This clonotype was seen ten or more times. The chain links TRBV12-3 or TRBV12-4 to TRBJ1-2, with D tentatively TRBD1 (5 bases). CDR3 length equals 13 residues. With 8 bases removed from V and 4 bases from J, the gap between germline ends came to 14 bases. CDR3 amino acids: CASAQGLLYGYTF. DNA of the CDR3: TGTGCCAGCGCTCAGGGACTTCTCTATGGCTACACCTTC.

A few counts support this clonotype. The chain uses TRBV5-4 and TRBJ1-1, with D possibly TRBD1 on 5 matching bases. Germline values: CDR1 SGHNT, CDR2 YYREEE (reference sequence). V lost 0 bases, J lost 5 bases, and 17 bases lay in between. The CDR3 runs to 16 residues. CDR3 coding DNA: TGTGCCAGCAGCTTGGGGGGACTAGGGTGGAGTACTGAAGCTTTCTTT. It specifies CASSLGGLGWSTEAFF.

This clonotype was recorded at least ten times. The chain has TRBV29-1 and TRBJ2-5; 9 bases line up with TRBD1. This CDR3 spans 14 amino acids. Germline V lookup: CDR1 SQVTM, CDR2 ANQGSEA. V shed 6 bases and J 4 bases; nucleotides not matched to a gene: 9. This CDR3 is CSVTGTGRLETQYF. CDR3 sequence (DNA): TGCAGCGTCACGGGGACAGGGAGGTTAGAGACCCAGTACTTC.

This clonotype was recorded at least ten times. V gene TRBV7-9 combines with J gene TRBJ1-1; 8 nucleotides line up with TRBD1. Trimming removed 1 base from V and 0 bases from J; junction bases left unmatched: 4. CDR1 is SEHNR and CDR2 is FQNEAQ in the germline V gene (reference sequence). This CDR3 spans 16 amino acids. The CDR3 DNA is TGTGCCAGCAGCTTAGAACAGGGGGTCATGAACACTGAAGCTTTCTTT. This sequence encodes CASSLEQGVMNTEAFF.

This clonotype was seen repeatedly, ten times or more. Here the CDR3 DNA reads TGTGCCAGCAGCTTACAAGGGACACTTTACGAGCAGTACTTC. It is translated as CASSLQGTLYEQYF. This rearrangement joins TRBV7-2 to TRBJ2-7, with D possibly matching TRBD1 (6 bases). The CDR3 loop spans 14 amino acids. Trimming removed 2 bases at V and 4 bases at J, with 12 bases between. The V gene's germline CDR1 is SGHTA and CDR2 FQGNSA. Based on the CDR3 plus reference TRBV7-2 and TRBJ2-7, the full variable domain is GAGVSQSPSNKVTEKGKDVELRCDPISGHTALYWYRQSLGQGLEFLIYFQGNSAPDKSGLPSDRFSAERTGGSVSTLTIQRTQQEDSAVYLCASSLQGTLYEQYFGPGTRLTVT.

This clonotype has a count of ten or more. The chain carries TRBV9 and TRBJ2-1; 9 bases map to TRBD2. CDR1 and CDR2 from the germline V gene are SGDLS and YYNGEE. This CDR3 comprises 17 residues. The V segment lost 0 bases and the J segment 4 bases; nucleotides outside the gene matches: 8. CDR3 amino acids: CASSVDPAGGLYNEQFF. Here the CDR3 DNA reads TGTGCCAGCAGCGTAGATCCAGCGGGGGGTCTATACAATGAGCAGTTCTTC.

This clonotype was picked up many times. The chain uses TRBV6-1 and TRBJ2-1; TRBD2 agrees at 9 bases. The CDR3 has 15 residues. The V gene end was trimmed by 2 bases and the J gene end by 14 bases; junction bases not matched to a gene: 13. Germline CDR1 and CDR2: MNHNS and SASEGT. CDR3 loop: CASSEPYGAGGLEFF. CDR3 coding DNA: TGTGCCAGCAGTGAACCCTACGGGGCGGGGGGGCTAGAGTTCTTC.

This clonotype was picked up many times. The V gene is TRBV7-9, the J gene TRBJ2-3; D is undetermined. Germline V CDR1 and CDR2: SEHNR, FQNEAQ (reference sequence). V gave up 1 base and J gave up 2 bases, with 7 bases separating them. The CDR3 contains 14 residues. The CDR3 sequence is CASSLEESTDTQYF. CDR3 DNA sequence: TGTGCCAGCAGCTTAGAGGAGTCCACAGATACGCAGTATTTT. Drawing the rest from reference TRBV7-9 and TRBJ2-3, the complete variable domain is DTGVSQNPRHKITKRGQNVTFRCDPISEHNRLYWYRQTLGQGPEFLTYFQNEAQLEKSRLLSDRFSAERPKGSFSTLEIQRTEQGDSAMYLCASSLEESTDTQYFGPGTRLTVL.